The rows below give T cell receptor beta chains drawn from one sample of a study of cytomegalovirus exposure and HLA in healthy donors. Repertoires were generated with immunoSEQ multiplex PCR, while TCRdb's copy carries only in-frame clones and drops some. The sample holds approximately 120,000 clones; over 70% are singletons and the top ten take less than 4%. Material for sequencing was PBMCs. The receptors come from a man under 40 in good health and CMV-seronegative. Both conserved end residues are part of each CDR3. D genes are given only for firm matches. The size entry is marked missing in some rows and otherwise reads once, few, many or a size class.

j_call d_call cdr3_length clone_size v_call cdr3_aa cdr3_nt
TRBJ1-1 TRBD1 16 - TRBV4-2 CASSQEATGWNTEAFF TGTGCCAGCAGCCAAGAAGCGACAGGGTGGAACACTGAAGCTTTCTTT
TRBJ1-5 - 14 - TRBV5-1 CASSLAGLSQPQHF TGCGCCAGCAGCTTGGCGGGTCTTAGTCAGCCCCAGCATTTT
TRBJ1-5 TRBD1 15 once TRBV27 CASSTSYRGRLPQHF TGTGCCAGCAGTACCTCGTACAGGGGGCGCCTGCCCCAGCATTTT
TRBJ2-7 TRBD1 16 few TRBV19 CASSTIRDRDRYEQYF TGTGCCAGTAGTACCATCCGGGACAGGGACCGTTACGAGCAGTACTTC
TRBJ2-7 TRBD1 14 - TRBV4-1 CASSQAGQLGEQYF TGCGCCAGCAGCCAAGCGGGACAGCTCGGGGAGCAGTACTTC
TRBJ2-7 TRBD2 16 - TRBV29-1 CSVARLAGGYPYEQYF TGCAGCGTTGCAAGGCTAGCGGGGGGTTACCCCTACGAGCAGTACTTC
TRBJ2-7 TRBD2 14 once TRBV4-2 CASSQLGGSGEQYF TGTGCCAGCAGCCAATTGGGGGGGTCGGGAGAGCAGTACTTC
TRBJ1-2 - 16 few TRBV6-1 CASSEVGRPPLYGYTF TGTGCCAGCAGTGAAGTAGGCAGGCCTCCTTTGTATGGCTACACCTTC
TRBJ1-6 TRBD1 13 - TRBV28 CASSLTGDSPLHF TGTGCCAGCAGTTTAACAGGGGATTCACCCCTCCACTTT
TRBJ1-2 - 13 - TRBV7-9 CASSLSFNYGYTF TGTGCCAGCAGCCTCAGTTTTAACTATGGCTACACCTTC
TRBJ2-7 - 12 - TRBV27 CASSRTNVEQYF TGTGCCAGCAGTAGGACAAACGTCGAGCAGTACTTC
TRBJ1-2 - 13 - TRBV29-1 CSVRVPPKYGYTF TGCAGCGTTCGGGTCCCGCCCAAATATGGCTACACCTTC
TRBJ2-7 - 14 - TRBV6-5 CASSYSRPSYEQYF TGTGCCAGCAGTTACTCCAGGCCCTCCTACGAGCAGTACTTC
TRBJ1-1 - 12 - TRBV30 CAWSPRGGEAFF TGTGCCTGGAGTCCCCGGGGGGGGGAAGCTTTCTTT
TRBJ2-7 TRBD1 13 few TRBV5-4 CASSPDRGSEQYF TGTGCCAGCAGTCCTGACAGGGGATCCGAGCAGTACTTC